The rows below give T cell receptor beta chains drawn from one sample of a study of T cells in Graves' hyperthyroidism and ophthalmopathy. Each CDR3 protein gets one entry after TCRdb re-called the multiplex PCR reads with MiXCR. The sample comprises around 620,000 distinct CDR3 sequences, approximately 14% of which are singletons, and 7.1% rests with the top ten. The sequencing input was blood. The receptors stem from a woman aged 18-29 years with Graves' ophthalmopathy. CDR3s include the opening cysteine and the closing phenylalanine or tryptophan. D genes are given only for firm matches. Not all rows give a size; the values are once, few, many and, for expanded clones, a class.

d_gene,abundance,v_gene,j_gene,CDR3nt,CDR3aa
NA,NA,TRBV3-1,TRBJ1-5,TGTGCCAGCAGCCAGGCGGGGAATCAGCCCCAGCATTTT,CASSQAGNQPQHF
TRBD1,many,TRBV6-1,TRBJ1-5,TGTGCCAGCAGTGAAAACGATTGGAGACAGGGTGTTGGTCAGCCCCAGCATTTT,CASSENDWRQGVGQPQHF
NA,few,TRBV7-6,TRBJ2-7,TGTGCCAGCAGCCCCCAGTGGTGGCAGGCCTTGAGGGAGCAGTACTTC,CASSPQWWQALREQYF
NA,many,TRBV12-3/TRBV12-4,TRBJ2-7,TGTGCCAGCAGTTTAGCGCGAGGGTTGGAGCAGTACTTC,CASSLARGLEQYF
NA,many,TRBV20-1,TRBJ2-3,TGCAGTGCCTCTCGGGGGGCTAGCACAGATACGCAGTATTTT,CSASRGASTDTQYF
TRBD2,many,TRBV20-1,TRBJ2-3,TGCAGTGCCAGAGGGGTAGCGGGAGGGCTTAGCACAGATACGCAGTATTTT,CSARGVAGGLSTDTQYF
NA,NA,TRBV30,TRBJ2-5,TGTGCCTGGAGTGCGAAGTTCGGGCAAGAGACCCAGTACTTC,CAWSAKFGQETQYF
TRBD2,NA,TRBV7-8,TRBJ2-7,TGTGCCAGCAGCACGACTAGCGGGAGCTACCACGAGCAGTACTTC,CASSTTSGSYHEQYF
TRBD1,many,TRBV12-3/TRBV12-4,TRBJ2-7,TGTGCCAGCAGGACAGGGCCCGAGCAGTACTTC,CASRTGPEQYF
NA,NA,TRBV24-1,TRBJ2-7,TGTGCCACCAGTGAAGGGGGGTACGAGCAGTACTTC,CATSEGGYEQYF
TRBD2,few,TRBV7-3,TRBJ2-1,TGTGCCAGCAGCCCGGGCCTAGCGGGAGTTAGCTCCTACAATGAGCAGTTCTTC,CASSPGLAGVSSYNEQFF
TRBD1,many,TRBV5-8,TRBJ2-5,TGTGCCAGCAGCTCGGGGGACAGGGGTTTCCAAGAGACCCAGTACTTC,CASSSGDRGFQETQYF
NA,many,TRBV3-1,TRBJ2-7,TGTGCCAGCAGCCAAGCTGCTGGATTTCACGAGCAGTACTTC,CASSQAAGFHEQYF
NA,many,TRBV6-1,TRBJ1-1,TGTGCCAGCAGTGAAGTGTGGGGCAGTGGCACTGAAGCTTTCTTT,CASSEVWGSGTEAFF
NA,many,TRBV27,TRBJ2-4,TGTGCCAGCAGCCTCCGGGACACAAACATTCAGTACTTC,CASSLRDTNIQYF
NA,many,TRBV24-1,TRBJ2-7,TGTGCCACCAGCCTGGTAAACCGACGGCTTTCCTACGAGCAGTACTTC,CATSLVNRRLSYEQYF
NA,many,TRBV20-1,TRBJ2-7,TGCAGTGCTCAGGAGAGGGGAGCTCGGCACGAGCAGTACTTC,CSAQERGARHEQYF
NA,few,TRBV4-1,TRBJ1-2,TGCGCCAGCAGTCGGACGTACTTGGGCTATGGCTACACCTTC,CASSRTYLGYGYTF
NA,few,TRBV24-1,TRBJ2-3,TGTGCCACCAGTGAACCCCGGGACTTTTGGGGCACAGATACGCAGTATTTT,CATSEPRDFWGTDTQYF
NA,many,TRBV6-5,TRBJ1-4,TGTGCCAGCAGTTACTCGATCGTAGGGGGGAAACTGTTTTTT,CASSYSIVGGKLFF
TRBD1,NA,TRBV14,TRBJ2-3,TGTGCCAGCAGCCTTTGGGACAGGACTATCACAGATACGCAGTATTTT,CASSLWDRTITDTQYF
NA,many,TRBV28,TRBJ2-5,TGTGCAGCAGGGGGCGGGGGGATACAAGAGACCCAGTACTTC,CAAGGGGIQETQYF
NA,many,TRBV5-6,TRBJ2-1,TGTGCCAGCAGTTTAAGTAGCTCCTACAATGAGCAGTTCTTC,CASSLSSSYNEQFF
NA,NA,TRBV6-9,TRBJ2-5,TGTGCCAGCAGTTACCGGGACCGCCAAGAGACCCAGTACTTC,CASSYRDRQETQYF
NA,many,TRBV18,TRBJ2-3,TGTGCCAGCTCACCTCTACTAGAAATCACAGATACGCAGTATTTT,CASSPLLEITDTQYF
NA,NA,TRBV7-8,TRBJ1-4,TGTGCCAGCAGCCTATCCCCGGCGAGGGGCAAAAAAAATGAAAAACTGTTTTTT,CASSLSPARGKKNEKLFF
TRBD2,NA,TRBV7-9,TRBJ2-3,TGTGCCAGCAGCTTTAGGAGCGGGAGCGGAGATACGCAGTATTTT,CASSFRSGSGDTQYF
NA,NA,TRBV30,TRBJ1-3,TGTGCCTGGAGTGTAATTGGAAACACCATATATTTT,CAWSVIGNTIYF
TRBD1,NA,TRBV6-1,TRBJ2-7,TGTGCCAGCAGTCTCACCGGGACAGGGAGTTCCTACGAGCAGTACTTC,CASSLTGTGSSYEQYF
TRBD2,NA,TRBV27,TRBJ2-7,TGTGCCAGCAGTCCCCTCCCTGGGGGGGACCCCCGCGAGCAGTACTTC,CASSPLPGGDPREQYF
NA,NA,TRBV19,TRBJ1-2,TGTGCCAGTAGTCCCCACGAGGACGGTTATGGCTACACCTTC,CASSPHEDGYGYTF
TRBD2,many,TRBV4-3,TRBJ2-7,TGCGCCAGCAGCCAGGATAGCGGGAGTCACGAGCAGTACTTC,CASSQDSGSHEQYF
TRBD2,many,TRBV7-9,TRBJ2-2,TGTGCCAGCAGCCCCACGGGCGGGAGGAAAACCGGGGAGCTGTTTTTT,CASSPTGGRKTGELFF
NA,NA,TRBV3-1,TRBJ2-6,TGTGCCAGCCGCCGAGGGCCCCTGAAATCTGGGGCCAACGTCCTGACTTTC,CASRRGPLKSGANVLTF
NA,NA,TRBV4-3,TRBJ2-2,TGCGCCAGCAGCCAAGGTCGGTTCACGAACACCGGGGAGCTGTTTTTT,CASSQGRFTNTGELFF
TRBD1,many,TRBV24-1,TRBJ2-3,TGTGCCACCAGTGATTTCCGGGACAGGGGCCCCCAGTATTTT,CATSDFRDRGPQYF
TRBD1,many,TRBV30,TRBJ1-4,TGTGCCTGGGGGACAGGGGGAAAACTGTTTTTT,CAWGTGGKLFF
NA,many,TRBV18,TRBJ2-1,TGTGCCAGCTCACCGGGCCGTCACAATGAGCAGTTCTTC,CASSPGRHNEQFF
NA,many,TRBV10-3,TRBJ2-7,TGTGCCATCACGGGGGACATGGCAAACTACGAGCAGTACTTC,CAITGDMANYEQYF
TRBD1,many,TRBV7-2,TRBJ1-1,TGTGCCAGCAGCGCTACAGGGGGCACTGAAGCTTTCTTT,CASSATGGTEAFF
TRBD2,many,TRBV6-1,TRBJ2-1,TGTGCCAGCAGTTACGGGTTGACTAGCGCCATGGGGGATGAGCAGTTCTTC,CASSYGLTSAMGDEQFF
NA,NA,TRBV7-8,TRBJ1-4,TGTGCCAGCAGCTTACTTGGGGTTTGGACTGGCGATGAAAAACTGTTTTTT,CASSLLGVWTGDEKLFF
TRBD2,NA,TRBV4-1,TRBJ2-2,TGCGCCAGCAGCCAAGAAGAGGGTGGGAGGGCCGACACCGGGGAGCTGTTTTTT,CASSQEEGGRADTGELFF
TRBD2,many,TRBV2,TRBJ2-3,TGTGCCAGCAGGGCGACGGGGACTAATACGCAGTATTTT,CASRATGTNTQYF
TRBD1,few,TRBV20-1,TRBJ1-6,TGCAGTGTGACAGGGAGAACCTATAATTCACCCCTCCACTTT,CSVTGRTYNSPLHF
TRBD1,many,TRBV28,TRBJ1-2,TGTGCCAGCAGCACCACCCCCCGGGACAGGGGCTACACCTTC,CASSTTPRDRGYTF
NA,many,TRBV11-2,TRBJ1-1,TGTGCCAGCACCATAGGACAGTTCAACACTGAAGCTTTCTTT,CASTIGQFNTEAFF
TRBD2,few,TRBV19,TRBJ2-7,TGTGCCAGTACCTTTGGACTAGCGGAGGGCTACGAGCAGTACTTC,CASTFGLAEGYEQYF
NA,many,TRBV6-6,TRBJ2-3,TGTGCCAGCAGTTACCTAGCTAGCCAAGGAGGCACAGATACGCAGTATTTT,CASSYLASQGGTDTQYF
TRBD2,few,TRBV7-9,TRBJ2-1,TGTGCCAGCAGCCGTTATCCCCGGGGGACTAGCGGGATGGGTGAGCAGTTCTTC,CASSRYPRGTSGMGEQFF
NA,NA,TRBV12-3/TRBV12-4,TRBJ2-1,TGTGCCAGCAGTCGGCGTGGGGGGTCGGAAAATGAGCAGTTCTTC,CASSRRGGSENEQFF
TRBD2,few,TRBV9,TRBJ2-1,TGTGCCAGCCACGGTGGGGCTAGCGGCTCCTACAATGAGCAGTTCTTC,CASHGGASGSYNEQFF
TRBD1,many,TRBV20-1,TRBJ1-1,TGCAGTGCTACTACAGGGGCCGGTACTGAAGCTTTCTTT,CSATTGAGTEAFF
NA,many,TRBV11-2,TRBJ1-1,TGTGCCAGCAGCTTGGCAGGGATTAACACTGAAGCTTTCTTT,CASSLAGINTEAFF
NA,many,TRBV18,TRBJ2-1,TGTGCCACCGTAAGCAGCTCCTACAATGAGCAGTTCTTC,CATVSSSYNEQFF
TRBD1,many,TRBV28,TRBJ1-1,TGTGCCAGCAGTTCGGGACAGGGGGGTCCTGAAGCTTTCTTT,CASSSGQGGPEAFF
NA,many,TRBV30,TRBJ1-2,TGTGCCTGGAGTGTGGTCGGTTATGGCTACACCTTC,CAWSVVGYGYTF
NA,many,TRBV20-1,TRBJ2-1,TGCAGTGCTAGAGGCAGGGACAATGAGCAGTTCTTC,CSARGRDNEQFF
NA,NA,TRBV9,TRBJ1-1,TGTGCCAGCAGTGCCCAGGGGATCACTGAAGCTTTCTTT,CASSAQGITEAFF
NA,many,TRBV2,TRBJ1-1,TGTGCCAGCAGCCCAGAGATGAACACTGAAGCTTTCTTT,CASSPEMNTEAFF